The present entry profiles one TCR beta chain with its context. The target antigen is unknown. Sequencing targeted expressed TCRB transcripts, as all isolated RNA had been reverse transcribed. Here immunoSEQ multiplex PCR was the method, and the copy in TCRdb shows in-frame clones only, minus some. The sample contains about half a million clones, 30% of which appear only once. The sample comes from a study of beta chain features in type 1 diabetes. Regarding the study as a whole: Among patients with Type 1 diabetes, TCRB CDR3s were moderately but significantly shorter in every one of the four CD4+ subsets.

The origin of this receptor is a man in his late teens or twenties in good health. The sample consisted of naive CD4+ T cells from blood.

CDR3 sequence (DNA): TGTGCCAGCAGTACCGGGACTAGCATCAGGGCCCAGTACTTC. Its translation: CASSTGTSIRAQYF. The rearrangement joins TRBV6-5 to TRBJ2-5; TRBD2 agrees at 9 bases. V lost 5 bases, J lost 9 bases, and 10 bases stayed unmatched. The germline gives CDR1 MNHEY, CDR2 SVGAGI. The CDR3 is 14 residues long.